Sequencing of this T cell receptor (beta chain) was carried out in a study of blood T cell repertoires in COVID-19. Whole-study context: Some COVID-19 samples were acute and others convalescent; all came from the United States, Italy and Spain. Nucleic acid was either cDNA or gDNA, and it came from T cells, B-cell-depleted T cells, or PBMCs.

Germline assignment: CDR1 MDHEN and CDR2 SYDVKM. V trimming: 4 bases; J trimming: 6 bases; junction bases outside the gene matches: 8. The CDR3 runs to 15 residues. Authors' processing steps: Reference gene primer amplification gave nucleated cell count estimates. Generated by immunoSEQ multiplex PCR, the TCRdb table keeps only in-frame clones and is missing some. That table gives V, J and clone size, and the DNA gave D and trimming. Seen here are roughly 330,000 clones, roughly 90% observed once, and the top ten hold under 4.5%. Sequencing used peripheral blood. This TCR derives from a woman aged 50 to 60 with active or convalescent COVID-19. The rearrangement joins TRBV28 to TRBJ2-2, with 7 bases identical to TRBD1. The CDR3 region has the DNA TGTGCCAGCAGTTCCACCGGGACAGCGGCCGGGGAGCTGTTTTTT. Its protein product is CASSSTGTAAGELFF.